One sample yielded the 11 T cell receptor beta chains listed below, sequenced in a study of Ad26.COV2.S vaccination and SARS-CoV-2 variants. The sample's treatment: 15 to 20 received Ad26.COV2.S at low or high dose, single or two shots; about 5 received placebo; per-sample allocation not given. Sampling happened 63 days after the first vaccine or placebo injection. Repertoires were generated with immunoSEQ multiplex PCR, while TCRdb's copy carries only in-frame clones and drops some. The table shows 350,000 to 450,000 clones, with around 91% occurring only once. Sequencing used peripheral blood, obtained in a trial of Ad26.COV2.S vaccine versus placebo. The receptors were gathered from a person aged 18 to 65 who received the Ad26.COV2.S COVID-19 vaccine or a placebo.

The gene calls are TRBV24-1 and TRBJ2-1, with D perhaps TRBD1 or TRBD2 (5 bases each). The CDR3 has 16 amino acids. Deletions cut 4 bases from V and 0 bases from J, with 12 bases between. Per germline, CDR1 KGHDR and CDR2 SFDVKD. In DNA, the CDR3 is TGTGCCACCAGTGAATCGGGACGGGGCTCCTACAATGAGCAGTTCTTC. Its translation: CATSESGRGSYNEQFF.

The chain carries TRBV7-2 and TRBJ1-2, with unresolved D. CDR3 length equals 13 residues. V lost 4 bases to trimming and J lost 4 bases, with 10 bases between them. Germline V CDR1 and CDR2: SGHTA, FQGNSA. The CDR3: CASSWQATYGYTF. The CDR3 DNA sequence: TGTGCCAGCAGCTGGCAGGCGACCTATGGCTACACCTTC.

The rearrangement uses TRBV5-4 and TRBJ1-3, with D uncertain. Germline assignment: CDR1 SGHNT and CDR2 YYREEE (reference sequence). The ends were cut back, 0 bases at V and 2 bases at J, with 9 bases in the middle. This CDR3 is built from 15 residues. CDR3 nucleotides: TGTGCCAGCAGCTTGGGGAGAGGTGCTGGAAACACCATATATTTT. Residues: CASSLGRGAGNTIYF.

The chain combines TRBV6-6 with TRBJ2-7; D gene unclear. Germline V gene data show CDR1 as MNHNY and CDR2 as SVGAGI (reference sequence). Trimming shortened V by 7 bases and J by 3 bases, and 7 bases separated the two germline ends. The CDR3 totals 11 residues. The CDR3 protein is CASMSNYEQYF. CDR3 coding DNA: TGTGCCAGCATGTCCAACTACGAGCAGTACTTC.

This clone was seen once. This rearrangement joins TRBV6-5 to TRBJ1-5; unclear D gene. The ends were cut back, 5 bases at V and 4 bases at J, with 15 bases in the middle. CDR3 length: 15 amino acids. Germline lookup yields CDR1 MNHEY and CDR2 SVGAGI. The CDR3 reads CASSPVGGENQPQHF. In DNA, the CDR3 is TGTGCCAGCAGTCCAGTAGGTGGGGAGAATCAGCCCCAGCATTTT.

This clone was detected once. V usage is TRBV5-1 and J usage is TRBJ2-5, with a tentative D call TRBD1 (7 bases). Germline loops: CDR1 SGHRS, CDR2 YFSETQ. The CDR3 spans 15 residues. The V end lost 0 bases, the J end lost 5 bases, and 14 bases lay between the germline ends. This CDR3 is CASSLGQGGAETQYF. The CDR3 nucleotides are TGCGCCAGCAGCTTGGGGCAGGGGGGAGCGGAGACCCAGTACTTC.

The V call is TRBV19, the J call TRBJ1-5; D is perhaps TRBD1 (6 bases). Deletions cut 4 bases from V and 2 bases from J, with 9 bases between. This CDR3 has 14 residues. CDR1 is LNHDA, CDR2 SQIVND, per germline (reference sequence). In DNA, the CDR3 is TGTGCCAGTAGTACAGACAGGCGCAATCAGCCCCAGCATTTT. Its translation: CASSTDRRNQPQHF.

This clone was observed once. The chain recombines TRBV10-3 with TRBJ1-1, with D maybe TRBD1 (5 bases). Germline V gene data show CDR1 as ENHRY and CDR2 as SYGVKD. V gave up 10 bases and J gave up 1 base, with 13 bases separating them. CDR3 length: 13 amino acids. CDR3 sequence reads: CATSSRENTEAFF. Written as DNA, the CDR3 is TGTGCCACTAGCTCCAGGGAGAACACTGAAGCTTTCTTT.

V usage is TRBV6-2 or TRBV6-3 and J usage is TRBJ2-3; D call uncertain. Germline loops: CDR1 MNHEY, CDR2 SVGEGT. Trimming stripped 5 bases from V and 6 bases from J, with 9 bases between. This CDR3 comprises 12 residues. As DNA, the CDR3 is TGTGCCAGCAGTGATAGCTTCGATACGCAGTATTTT. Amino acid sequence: CASSDSFDTQYF.

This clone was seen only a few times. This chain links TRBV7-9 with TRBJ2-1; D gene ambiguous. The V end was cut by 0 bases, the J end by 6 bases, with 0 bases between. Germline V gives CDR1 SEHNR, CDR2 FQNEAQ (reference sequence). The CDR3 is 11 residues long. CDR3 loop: CASSLANEQFF. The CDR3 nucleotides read TGTGCCAGCAGCTTAGCCAATGAGCAGTTCTTC. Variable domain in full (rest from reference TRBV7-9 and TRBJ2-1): DTGVSQNPRHKITKRGQNVTFRCDPISEHNRLYWYRQTLGQGPEFLTYFQNEAQLEKSRLLSDRFSAERPKGSFSTLEIQRTEQGDSAMYLCASSLANEQFFGPGTRLTVL.

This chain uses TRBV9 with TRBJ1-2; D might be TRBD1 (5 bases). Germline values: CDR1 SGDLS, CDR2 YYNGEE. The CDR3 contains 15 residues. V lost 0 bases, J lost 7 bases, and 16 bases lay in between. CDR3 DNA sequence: TGTGCCAGCAGCGTAGTCTCAGGGACGGGAGGTGGCTACACCTTC. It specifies CASSVVSGTGGGYTF.